Below are 28 T cell receptor beta chains sequenced from a single sample in a study of CD8 T cells in cerebrospinal fluid in Alzheimer's disease. TCRdb reworked the 10x single-cell sequencing reads into one entry per CDR3 protein, no DNA. The sample is made up of over a thousand distinct CDR3 sequences, and the top ten hold 6.2% of it. Sequencing was performed on cerebrospinal fluid. Receptors were obtained from a human donor in good health.

In terms of frequency, this clonotype is medium-sized (0.01 to 0.1%). The V call is TRBV9, the J call TRBJ2-5; no DNA is available, so the TRBD1 call from TCRdb remains unchecked. Germline V lookup: CDR1 SGDLS, CDR2 YYNGEE. The CDR3 contains 14 residues. The CDR3 here is CASSEDGAQETQYF. Full variable domain (outside the CDR3, taken from reference TRBV9 and TRBJ2-5): DSGVTQTPKHLITATGQRVTLRCSPRSGDLSVYWYQQSLDQGLQFLIQYYNGEERAKGNILERFSAQQFPDLHSELNLSSLELGDSALYFCASSEDGAQETQYFGPGTRLLVL.

By frequency, this clonotype registers medium-sized. This chain uses TRBV24-1 with TRBJ1-1. This CDR3 region has 14 residues. Germline V lookup: CDR1 KGHDR, CDR2 SFDVKD. The CDR3 sequence is CATRPDGPYTEAFF.

Its frequency marks this clonotype as medium-sized (0.01 to 0.1%). The chain's CDR3 is CASQRHDSTYNEQFF. V is TRBV3-1 and J is TRBJ2-1. CDR1 is LGHDT, CDR2 YNNKEL, per germline (reference sequence). This CDR3 is 15 amino acids long.

In terms of frequency, this clonotype is medium-sized. V is TRBV7-8 and J is TRBJ2-7; checking the TCRdb D call of TRBD2 is not possible without DNA. From germline, CDR1 is SGHVS and CDR2 FQNEAQ. The CDR3 has 15 amino acids. CDR3: CASSLGGGGAYEQYF.

According to its frequency, this clonotype is medium-sized (0.01 to 0.1%). This chain uses TRBV5-1 with TRBJ2-7. Germline values: CDR1 SGHRS, CDR2 YFSETQ. The CDR3 covers 12 residues. CDR3 loop: CASSLQVSEQYF.

By frequency, this clonotype registers medium-sized (0.01 to 0.1%). The V call is TRBV12-3 or TRBV12-4, the J call TRBJ1-1. The CDR3 is 14 amino acids. This CDR3 is CASSLRHENTEAFF.

Judged by frequency, this clonotype is large. The genes are TRBV3-1 and TRBJ1-2; the TCRdb D gene call, TRBD1, has no DNA to confirm it. Per the germline V gene, CDR1 is LGHDT and CDR2 is YNNKEL (reference sequence). The CDR3 runs 13 residues. CDR3 sequence: CASSRDRDYGYTF.

This clonotype is classed as medium-sized (0.01 to 0.1%) by frequency. This sequence joins TRBV20-1 and TRBJ2-1; the TCRdb call, TRBD2, lacks DNA for checking. Germline V gene data show CDR1 as DFQATT and CDR2 as SNEGSKA (reference sequence). The CDR3 loop spans 15 amino acids. CDR3 amino acids: CSAYPGAGGDNEQFF.

The rearrangement links TRBV2 to TRBJ1-5; TCRdb calls TRBD1, which cannot be checked without DNA. CDR1 SNHLY and CDR2 FYNNEI come from the germline V gene. The CDR3 contains 15 residues. The CDR3 sequence: CASSSQGLGNQPQHF.

This clonotype is classed as medium-sized by frequency. The genes are TRBV5-1 and TRBJ2-5; as DNA is missing, the TRBD1 call by TCRdb cannot be tested. The CDR3 is made up of 15 amino acids. Germline CDR1 is SGHRS and CDR2 is YFSETQ. The CDR3 spells CASSAQTGPQETQYF.

This clonotype is called medium-sized based on its frequency. The rearrangement uses TRBV2 and TRBJ1-1; the D gene TCRdb calls, TRBD1, cannot be checked with no DNA. Germline V lookup: CDR1 SNHLY, CDR2 FYNNEI. This CDR3 is built from 16 residues. This CDR3 is CASSAYRGSMNTEAFF.

This clonotype is medium-sized (0.01 to 0.1%) by frequency. The genes are TRBV2 and TRBJ1-1; TCRdb's assignment of TRBD1 cannot be checked, as there is no DNA. This CDR3 is built from 13 residues. Germline loops: CDR1 SNHLY, CDR2 FYNNEI. This chain's CDR3 is CASKTGLDTEAFF.

This clonotype ranks as medium-sized in terms of frequency. V is TRBV4-1 and J is TRBJ2-4. The germline V gene has CDR1 MGHRA and CDR2 YSYEKL. This CDR3 is 15 amino acids long. CDR3 sequence reads: CASSQEKAAKNIQYF.

This clonotype is called medium-sized (0.01 to 0.1%) based on its frequency. V gene TRBV19 combines with J gene TRBJ2-6; TCRdb calls TRBD1, which cannot be checked without DNA. The CDR3 consists of 15 residues. The germline CDR1 and CDR2 sequences are LNHDA and SQIVND (reference sequence). The CDR3 spells CASSSDSLEANVLTF.

This clonotype is classed as medium-sized by frequency. The chain links TRBV6-1 to TRBJ1-5. Germline-derived CDR1 and CDR2 are MNHNS and SASEGT. This CDR3 comprises 15 residues. The CDR3: CASSEAGVSNQPQHF.

Frequency places this clonotype as large. The chain carries TRBV7-2 and TRBJ1-6; TCRdb's D gene call, TRBD1, goes unchecked for lack of DNA. This CDR3 region has 15 residues. The V gene's germline CDR1 is SGHTA and CDR2 FQGNSA. CDR3 sequence: CASSSTGTGDAPLHF.

According to its frequency, this clonotype is medium-sized. The chain employs TRBV5-4 and TRBJ2-1; checking the TCRdb D call of TRBD1 is not possible without DNA. The CDR3 sequence is 16 residues long. CDR1 SGHNT and CDR2 YYREEE come from the germline V gene (reference sequence). Here the CDR3 reads CASSFWTGRGGDEQFF.

This clonotype is labeled medium-sized (0.01 to 0.1%) based on frequency. The chain carries TRBV25-1 and TRBJ2-3; the TCRdb call, TRBD1, lacks DNA for checking. The germline V gene encodes CDR1 MGHDK and CDR2 SYGVNS. CDR3 length: 16 residues. CDR3: CASSDIRGGGTDTQYF.

This clonotype is deemed medium-sized by its frequency. The rearrangement uses TRBV18 and TRBJ1-1; TCRdb designates TRBD1, a call that cannot be tested without DNA. The CDR3 is made up of 16 amino acids. CDR1 and CDR2 (germline): KGHSH, LQKENI. Here the CDR3 reads CASSPRQGGGNTEAFF.

This clonotype ranks as large (0.1 to 1%) in terms of frequency. The V gene is TRBV20-1, the J gene TRBJ1-5; TCRdb calls TRBD1, which cannot be checked without DNA. This CDR3 has 15 amino acids. Germline V gene sequence: CDR1 DFQATT, CDR2 SNEGSKA (reference sequence). The CDR3 loop reads CSAKGQRARNQPQHF.

This clonotype is deemed medium-sized by its frequency. V and J are TRBV5-1 and TRBJ2-1; without DNA, the TCRdb call of TRBD1 cannot be checked. Germline CDR1 SGHRS, CDR2 YFSETQ. The length of the CDR3 is 16 residues. CDR3 in amino acids: CASRRSTGPSPVEQFF.

This clonotype is classed as medium-sized by frequency. V is TRBV3-1 and J is TRBJ2-1; absent DNA, TCRdb's TRBD2 call cannot be checked. This CDR3 is 17 amino acids long. Germline V CDR1 and CDR2: LGHDT, YNNKEL (reference sequence). The CDR3 reads CASSPLRGLAGGNEQFF.

This clonotype shows up as medium-sized (0.01 to 0.1%) by frequency. The chain links TRBV6-6 to TRBJ1-2. Germline values: CDR1 MNHNY, CDR2 SVGAGI (reference sequence). This CDR3 is built from 11 residues. The CDR3 reads CASSYSYSYTF.

This clonotype counts as medium-sized by frequency. This chain uses TRBV20-1 with TRBJ1-2. Germline CDR1 DFQATT, CDR2 SNEGSKA (reference sequence). The CDR3 extends over 15 amino acids. The chain's CDR3 is CSARDDLGSNYGYTF.

This clonotype is deemed medium-sized (0.01 to 0.1%) by its frequency. CDR3 in amino acids: CASSQGTVSYNSPLHF. The V gene is TRBV12-3 or TRBV12-4, the J gene TRBJ1-6; no DNA is available, so the TRBD1 call from TCRdb remains unchecked. The CDR3 is 16 residues long.

By frequency, this clonotype registers medium-sized (0.01 to 0.1%). The chain uses TRBV4-3 and TRBJ2-5; TCRdb outputs TRBD1, but without DNA this stays unchecked. CDR1 and CDR2 (germline): LGHNA, YSLEER. This CDR3 spans 16 amino acids. The CDR3 protein is CASSQLTGQPQETQYF.

This clonotype is classed as medium-sized by frequency. J is TRBJ2-4 and V is TRBV9. The CDR3 covers 14 residues. Germline V CDR1 and CDR2: SGDLS, YYNGEE. The CDR3 sequence: CASSVDTVKNIQYF.

This clonotype is classed as large (0.1 to 1%) by frequency. CDR3: CASSPVRGGQYF. The rearrangement joins TRBV7-2 to TRBJ2-3; the TRBD1 assignment by TCRdb is unverifiable without DNA. The CDR3 runs to 12 residues. Germline assignment: CDR1 SGHTA and CDR2 FQGNSA.